This T cell receptor (beta chain) originates from a study of shared clonotypes between healthy human individuals. Study summary: CD8 memory received one plate per donor, CD8 naive two, CD4 memory three and CD4 naive three. General study results and limits: Shared across several donors were about 4.6% of the naive CD4 clonotypes. Some clonotypes were shared by all four sorted-subset donors, while others were not shared. The non-shared ones had lower generation probabilities than the shared ones. The sole specimen, blood, was sampled, and tissue repertoires likely differ.

Germline V gene lookup returns CDR1 SSHAT and CDR2 FNYEAQ (reference sequence). The V end was cut by 5 bases, the J end by 3 bases, with 17 bases between. There are 15 residues in the CDR3. As to this clone: What it binds is unknown.

TCRdb's table, derived via immunoSEQ multiplex PCR, lists solely in-frame clones and lacks some. In the table there are under 1,900,000 clones, less than 99% of which are singletons. The TCR comes from a man younger than 40 in good health. V usage is TRBV7-7 and J usage is TRBJ2-7; D remains ambiguous. The sequenced material came from naive CD4+ T cells sorted from blood. Subset noted: CD45RA+ positively selected. In DNA, the CDR3 is TGTGCCAGCAGCCTCAGGCTTGGGCCCATCTACGAGCAGTACTTC. This gives the protein CASSLRLGPIYEQYF. Full variable domain (missing parts from reference TRBV7-7 and TRBJ2-7): GAGVSQSPRYKVTKRGQDVTLRCDPISSHATLYWYQQALGQGPEFLTYFNYEAQPDKSGLPSDRFSAERPEGSISTLTIQRTEQRDSAMYRCASSLRLGPIYEQYFGPGTRLTVT.